These T cell receptor beta chains were read from a single sample in a study of T cell responses to AZD1222 COVID-19 vaccine. The protocol was immunoSEQ multiplex PCR, while the TCRdb copy is restricted to in-frame clones and leaves out a portion. The data hold about 140,000 clones, with 70% to 90% observed a single time. This sample comprised peripheral blood, obtained on day 0 of AZD1222 vaccination. These receptor sequences come from an adult in good health. Each CDR3 is given with its conserved first and last residue. The D gene is left open where the match is weak. For some rows the clone size is stated as once, few or many, or as a class when expanded; others skip it.

j_gene | abundance | d_gene | v_gene | CDR3nt | CDR3aa
TRBJ1-4 | . | TRBD1 | TRBV30 | TGTGCCTGGAGGGGACAGCCCCATGAAAAACTGTTTTTT | CAWRGQPHEKLFF
TRBJ2-5 | . | . | TRBV5-5 | TGTGCCAGCAGCCGGGAGACCCAGTACTTC | CASSRETQYF
TRBJ2-1 | . | . | TRBV28 | TGTGCCAGCAGTGTCAGTAACAATGAGCAGTTCTTC | CASSVSNNEQFF
TRBJ1-3 | . | . | TRBV5-1 | TGCGCCAGCAGCCCCTTACCACCAGGGAATGGAAACACCATATATTTT | CASSPLPPGNGNTIYF
TRBJ2-2 | . | . | TRBV19 | TGTGCCAGTAGTATCTCGGAATACACCGGGGAGCTGTTTTTT | CASSISEYTGELFF
TRBJ1-2 | . | . | TRBV5-4 | TGTGCCAGCAGCTTTGGACCTGGGACCCTGGGCTACACCTTC | CASSFGPGTLGYTF
TRBJ1-5 | . | . | TRBV11-2 | TGTGCCAGCAGCTTAGGGGTGGGGGCGGCTCAGCCCCAGCATTTT | CASSLGVGAAQPQHF
TRBJ2-1 | . | . | TRBV28 | TGTGCCAGCAGTTTGGACACCGAGGTCTACAATGAGCAGTTCTTC | CASSLDTEVYNEQFF
TRBJ2-1 | . | TRBD2 | TRBV24-1 | TGTGCCACCAGTGATGGTAGCGGGGCAGGTAGTAGGAATGAGCAGTTCTTC | CATSDGSGAGSRNEQFF
TRBJ2-2 | . | . | TRBV7-9 | TGTGCCAGCAGCACGCCGTTGAGACTAGGAATCACCGGGGAGCTGTTTTTT | CASSTPLRLGITGELFF
TRBJ2-6 | . | . | TRBV4-2 | TGTGCCAGCAGCCCCACCCAGGGGAGTGGGGCCAACGTCCTGACTTTC | CASSPTQGSGANVLTF
TRBJ1-2 | . | . | TRBV7-2 | TGTGCCAGCAGTTTCCAAACGGGCCTTTATGGCTACACCTTC | CASSFQTGLYGYTF
TRBJ2-5 | . | TRBD2 | TRBV6-2/TRBV6-3 | TGTGCCAGCAGTTATATCCTGAGCGGGAGGGAGGCATCCCAAGAGACCCAGTACTTC | CASSYILSGREASQETQYF
TRBJ2-7 | . | . | TRBV27 | TGTGCCAGCAGAGCCGGGCGCTCCTACGAGCAGTACTTC | CASRAGRSYEQYF
TRBJ2-1 | . | TRBD1 | TRBV6-4 | TGTGCCAGCATGCTAGACAGGGGCCTAGACAATGAGCAGTTCTTC | CASMLDRGLDNEQFF
TRBJ1-5 | . | . | TRBV20-1 | TGCAGTGAGCCCCAATATCAGCCCCAGCATTTT | CSEPQYQPQHF
TRBJ2-2 | . | . | TRBV29-1 | TGCAGCGTTGAGGGAGGGGGCGATATGGCACCCGGGGAGCTGTTTTTT | CSVEGGGDMAPGELFF
TRBJ2-3 | . | . | TRBV28 | TGTGCCAGCACTCCGGTGGGGTTTCTGGCAGATACGCAGTATTTT | CASTPVGFLADTQYF
TRBJ2-2 | . | . | TRBV6-2/TRBV6-3 | TGTGCCAGCAGTTACTACGTTCCCGGGGAGCTGTTTTTT | CASSYYVPGELFF
TRBJ1-3 | once | . | TRBV10-2 | TGCGCCAGCAGTGAGACAACCACCATATATTTT | CASSETTTIYF
TRBJ2-3 | . | . | TRBV24-1 | TGTGCCACCAGTGAGCTTATCACAGATACGCAGTATTTT | CATSELITDTQYF
TRBJ2-7 | . | . | TRBV9 | TGTGCCAGCAGCGTAGGTTGGGGAGAGAACTACGAGCAGTACTTC | CASSVGWGENYEQYF
TRBJ2-7 | . | . | TRBV10-3 | TGTGCCATCAACACACCTCCCTACGAGCAGTACTTC | CAINTPPYEQYF
TRBJ2-4 | . | . | TRBV18 | TGTGCCAGCTCACCCCGACGGCGAGTGGGGATTCAGTACTTC | CASSPRRRVGIQYF
TRBJ1-4 | . | . | TRBV6-6 | TGTGCCAGCAGTTCGGGGATCGGGACTAATGAAAAACTGTTTTTT | CASSSGIGTNEKLFF
TRBJ1-2 | . | . | TRBV4-1 | TGCGCCAGCAGCCAAGATAGGGAGGCCCCCTATGGCTACACCTTC | CASSQDREAPYGYTF
TRBJ1-6 | . | . | TRBV6-5 | TGTGCCAGCAGTTCGGACGGGCATAATTCACCCCTCCACTTT | CASSSDGHNSPLHF
TRBJ1-4 | . | . | TRBV5-1 | TGCGCCAGCAGCGCCGCCACCGGCGCGGCTAATGAAAAACTGTTTTTT | CASSAATGAANEKLFF
TRBJ1-4 | . | . | TRBV28 | TGTGCCAGCAGTTGGGGGCGTAATGAAAAACTGTTTTTT | CASSWGRNEKLFF
TRBJ2-1 | few | . | TRBV7-2 | TGTGCCAGCAGCGTTATAGCCGGGCCACAGCTAAACAATGAGCAGTTCTTC | CASSVIAGPQLNNEQFF
TRBJ2-7 | . | TRBD1 | TRBV15 | TGTGCCACCAGCGGCGGGACAGGGGCCTACGAGCAGTACTTC | CATSGGTGAYEQYF
TRBJ2-2 | once | TRBD1 | TRBV5-4 | TGTGCCAGCAGCTTGATAGGACAGGGGGGAGGAACCGGGGAGCTGTTTTTT | CASSLIGQGGGTGELFF
TRBJ1-1 | few | . | TRBV6-2/TRBV6-3 | TGTGCCAGCAGTAGTACCAGACTTGAAGCTTTCTTT | CASSSTRLEAFF
TRBJ1-2 | . | TRBD1 | TRBV5-8 | TGTGCCAGCAGCCCCTGGGGGACAGGGGGCTACTATGGCTACACCTTC | CASSPWGTGGYYGYTF
TRBJ1-5 | . | . | TRBV7-2 | TGTGCCAGCAGCCCATGGGACTCCGCGGAGCCCCAGCATTTT | CASSPWDSAEPQHF
TRBJ2-2 | . | TRBD1 | TRBV30 | TGTGCCTGGGACAGGGCGAAGGACACCGGGGAGCTGTTTTTT | CAWDRAKDTGELFF
TRBJ2-2 | . | . | TRBV6-6 | TGTGCCAGCAGTCACCGCTGGGGGACCGGGGAGCTGTTTTTT | CASSHRWGTGELFF
TRBJ2-1 | . | . | TRBV12-2 | TGTGCAAGTCGCCGTATAGGGGCCCAGGACCATCGACCCTACAATGAGCAGTTCTTC | CASRRIGAQDHRPYNEQFF
TRBJ2-7 | . | . | TRBV19 | TGTGCCAGTAGTCCGGGGACGGGGCAATTACGCGAGCAGTACTTC | CASSPGTGQLREQYF
TRBJ1-2 | . | . | TRBV6-2/TRBV6-3 | TGTGCCAGCAGTTACTCGTCCAAGGATGGCTACACCTTC | CASSYSSKDGYTF
TRBJ2-7 | . | . | TRBV6-5 | TGTGCCAGCATGAAGGGAGTCTACGAGCAGTACTTC | CASMKGVYEQYF
TRBJ2-7 | . | TRBD2 | TRBV9 | TGTGCCAGCAGCGTAGACGGACTAGCGCAGAACGAGCAGTACTTC | CASSVDGLAQNEQYF
TRBJ2-7 | . | TRBD1 | TRBV4-3 | TGCGCCAGCAGCCAAGATCTGGACAGGGGCTACGAGCAGTACTTC | CASSQDLDRGYEQYF
TRBJ2-3 | . | . | TRBV9 | TGTGCCAGCAGCGTAAGCCCTGGGGGTAGCACAGATACGCAGTATTTT | CASSVSPGGSTDTQYF
TRBJ1-2 | . | . | TRBV6-2/TRBV6-3 | TGTGCCAGCAGTTACTCAGGGGCCCGGTTTGGCTACACCTTC | CASSYSGARFGYTF
TRBJ2-7 | . | . | TRBV10-1 | TGCGCCAGCAGCCCCTTAGTTCTTTCCTACGAGCAGTACTTC | CASSPLVLSYEQYF
TRBJ1-2 | . | TRBD1 | TRBV6-5 | TGTGCCAGCAGTTACTCGAATTCAGGGGGAGGCTATGGCTACACCTTC | CASSYSNSGGGYGYTF
TRBJ2-1 | few | . | TRBV7-9 | TGTGCCAGCAGCTTAGGGGGGTCCGACCTATACAATGAGCAGTTCTTC | CASSLGGSDLYNEQFF
TRBJ1-1 | once | TRBD1 | TRBV19 | TGTGCCAGTAGCCAGACAGGGGGCTTCGGAGGCACTGAAGCTTTCTTT | CASSQTGGFGGTEAFF